This is a list of T cell receptor beta chains from one sample in a study of blood T cells in healthy people across ages. TCRdb reprocessed the 5' RACE reads with MiXCR, giving one entry per CDR3 protein. The data contain 1.5 million to 2 million distinct CDR3 sequences, 28% of them singletons. Sequencing was performed on blood. These receptors were obtained from a woman in her thirties in good health. Both conserved end residues are part of each CDR3. Each record gives: V gene, D gene, clone size, CDR3 length, J gene, CDR3 protein, CDR3 DNA. A D gene is named only where the DNA matches it firmly. A clone size is listed for some rows: how often the clone was seen (once, few, many), or a class if it is expanded.

V gene: TRBV18
D gene: NA
clone size: NA
CDR3 length: 15
J gene: TRBJ2-7
CDR3 protein: CASSPVPGSRGEQYF
CDR3 DNA: TGTGCCAGCTCACCAGTTCCAGGGTCCAGGGGCGAGCAGTACTTC

V gene: TRBV5-1
D gene: TRBD2
clone size: NA
CDR3 length: 19
J gene: TRBJ2-1
CDR3 protein: CAGSLAIGLAGYSGNEQFF
CDR3 DNA: TGCGCCGGCAGCTTGGCCATAGGATTAGCGGGGTACTCGGGTAATGAGCAGTTCTTC

V gene: TRBV3-1
D gene: NA
clone size: few
CDR3 length: 14
J gene: TRBJ1-6
CDR3 protein: CASSPAAGLSPLHF
CDR3 DNA: TGTGCCAGCAGCCCGGCGGCTGGCCTTTCACCCCTCCACTTT

V gene: TRBV20-1
D gene: NA
clone size: NA
CDR3 length: 14
J gene: TRBJ1-6
CDR3 protein: CSARMSGGGSPLHF
CDR3 DNA: TGCAGTGCCCGCATGTCGGGAGGCGGTTCACCCCTCCACTTT

V gene: TRBV7-9
D gene: NA
clone size: NA
CDR3 length: 14
J gene: TRBJ2-7
CDR3 protein: CASSLADRFYEQYF
CDR3 DNA: TGTGCCAGCAGCTTAGCAGACAGGTTCTACGAGCAGTACTTC

V gene: TRBV20-1
D gene: TRBD2
clone size: NA
CDR3 length: 14
J gene: TRBJ2-5
CDR3 protein: CSVGLAGGGETQYF
CDR3 DNA: TGCAGTGTCGGGTTAGCGGGAGGGGGAGAGACCCAGTACTTC

V gene: TRBV9
D gene: NA
clone size: NA
CDR3 length: 15
J gene: TRBJ2-7
CDR3 protein: CASSVDDLTYNEQYF
CDR3 DNA: TGTGCCAGCAGCGTAGACGACCTCACCTACAATGAGCAGTACTTC

V gene: TRBV7-9
D gene: TRBD2
clone size: NA
CDR3 length: 17
J gene: TRBJ2-5
CDR3 protein: CASSSTLAGGIVETQYF
CDR3 DNA: TGTGCCAGCAGCTCCACACTAGCGGGAGGAATTGTGGAGACCCAGTACTTC

V gene: TRBV10-3
D gene: TRBD2
clone size: few
CDR3 length: 17
J gene: TRBJ2-7
CDR3 protein: CAIQPRVSGGLSYEQYF
CDR3 DNA: TGTGCCATTCAGCCCCGGGTGTCGGGAGGCCTCTCCTACGAGCAGTACTTC

V gene: TRBV5-1
D gene: NA
clone size: NA
CDR3 length: 14
J gene: TRBJ2-2
CDR3 protein: CASSQYANTGELFF
CDR3 DNA: TGCGCCAGCAGCCAATATGCGAACACCGGGGAGCTGTTTTTT

V gene: TRBV5-1
D gene: NA
clone size: NA
CDR3 length: 14
J gene: TRBJ1-1
CDR3 protein: CASTPGTVNTEAFF
CDR3 DNA: TGCGCCAGCACCCCTGGGACGGTGAACACTGAAGCTTTCTTT

V gene: TRBV6-6
D gene: TRBD1
clone size: many
CDR3 length: 13
J gene: TRBJ2-7
CDR3 protein: CASRGDSTYEQYF
CDR3 DNA: TGTGCCAGCAGGGGGGACAGTACCTACGAGCAGTACTTC

V gene: TRBV3-1
D gene: NA
clone size: few
CDR3 length: 14
J gene: TRBJ1-5
CDR3 protein: CASSQTETNQPQHF
CDR3 DNA: TGTGCCAGCAGCCAAACAGAAACCAATCAGCCCCAGCATTTT

V gene: TRBV6-1
D gene: NA
clone size: many
CDR3 length: 16
J gene: TRBJ1-2
CDR3 protein: CATSSTARPANYGYTF
CDR3 DNA: TGTGCCACCTCCTCAACGGCAAGGCCCGCTAACTATGGCTACACCTTC

V gene: TRBV6-6
D gene: NA
clone size: NA
CDR3 length: 13
J gene: TRBJ2-7
CDR3 protein: CASSSGIRYEQYF
CDR3 DNA: TGTGCCAGCAGCTCCGGGATCCGTTACGAGCAGTACTTC

V gene: TRBV12-3/TRBV12-4
D gene: TRBD1
clone size: few
CDR3 length: 19
J gene: TRBJ1-1
CDR3 protein: CASNMGRLNRGRLNTEAFF
CDR3 DNA: TGTGCCAGCAACATGGGCCGACTGAACAGGGGACGATTGAACACTGAAGCTTTCTTT

V gene: TRBV12-3/TRBV12-4
D gene: TRBD2
clone size: few
CDR3 length: 17
J gene: TRBJ2-1
CDR3 protein: CASSFVLAGVLNNEQFF
CDR3 DNA: TGTGCCAGCAGTTTTGTACTAGCGGGAGTATTAAACAATGAGCAGTTCTTC

V gene: TRBV7-9
D gene: TRBD2
clone size: NA
CDR3 length: 14
J gene: TRBJ2-1
CDR3 protein: CASSQRGEGTEQFF
CDR3 DNA: TGTGCCAGCAGCCAGCGGGGGGAAGGGACTGAGCAGTTCTTC

V gene: TRBV24-1
D gene: TRBD2
clone size: few
CDR3 length: 14
J gene: TRBJ2-7
CDR3 protein: CAPHEREGAYEQYF
CDR3 DNA: TGTGCCCCCCACGAGCGGGAGGGCGCCTACGAGCAGTACTTC

V gene: TRBV7-7
D gene: TRBD2
clone size: NA
CDR3 length: 18
J gene: TRBJ2-3
CDR3 protein: CASNQRSLAGPSTDTQYF
CDR3 DNA: TGTGCCAGCAACCAGAGGTCCCTAGCGGGGCCTAGCACAGATACGCAGTATTTT

V gene: TRBV5-1
D gene: TRBD2
clone size: NA
CDR3 length: 14
J gene: TRBJ2-7
CDR3 protein: CASSDLAGDREQYF
CDR3 DNA: TGCGCCAGCAGCGATTTAGCGGGGGATCGGGAGCAGTACTTC

V gene: TRBV7-8
D gene: TRBD1
clone size: many
CDR3 length: 15
J gene: TRBJ1-5
CDR3 protein: CASSLGDSPNQPQHF
CDR3 DNA: TGTGCCAGCAGCTTAGGGGACAGCCCAAATCAGCCCCAGCATTTT

V gene: TRBV28
D gene: NA
clone size: NA
CDR3 length: 14
J gene: TRBJ2-2
CDR3 protein: CASSLIGVTGELFF
CDR3 DNA: TGTGCCAGCAGTTTAATAGGGGTCACCGGGGAGCTGTTTTTT

V gene: TRBV14
D gene: NA
clone size: NA
CDR3 length: 14
J gene: TRBJ1-1
CDR3 protein: CASSRVGMGTEAFF
CDR3 DNA: TGTGCCAGCAGCCGGGTAGGGATGGGCACTGAAGCTTTCTTT

V gene: TRBV7-2
D gene: NA
clone size: NA
CDR3 length: 15
J gene: TRBJ2-7
CDR3 protein: CASSPRSGETYEQYF
CDR3 DNA: TGTGCCAGCAGCCCACGTTCGGGGGAGACCTACGAGCAGTACTTC

V gene: TRBV29-1
D gene: NA
clone size: NA
CDR3 length: 13
J gene: TRBJ1-5
CDR3 protein: CSVVPGGGQPQHF
CDR3 DNA: TGCAGCGTTGTTCCTGGAGGGGGTCAGCCCCAGCATTTT

V gene: TRBV29-1
D gene: NA
clone size: NA
CDR3 length: 14
J gene: TRBJ2-5
CDR3 protein: CSVAPATAEETQYF
CDR3 DNA: TGCAGCGTCGCCCCCGCGACAGCCGAAGAGACCCAGTACTTC

V gene: TRBV7-9
D gene: NA
clone size: many
CDR3 length: 14
J gene: TRBJ2-1
CDR3 protein: CASSRMVANNEQFF
CDR3 DNA: TGTGCCAGCAGCCGAATGGTGGCGAACAATGAGCAGTTCTTC

V gene: TRBV12-3/TRBV12-4
D gene: NA
clone size: NA
CDR3 length: 15
J gene: TRBJ2-3
CDR3 protein: CASSLRRGSIDTQYF
CDR3 DNA: TGTGCCAGCAGTTTGAGGAGAGGGAGCATAGATACGCAGTATTTT

V gene: TRBV5-1
D gene: NA
clone size: NA
CDR3 length: 15
J gene: TRBJ2-7
CDR3 protein: CASSLGGPQSYEQYF
CDR3 DNA: TGCGCCAGCAGCTTGGGGGGACCCCAAAGCTACGAGCAGTACTTC

V gene: TRBV5-1
D gene: NA
clone size: NA
CDR3 length: 15
J gene: TRBJ1-5
CDR3 protein: CASSAVGGSNQPQHF
CDR3 DNA: TGCGCCAGCAGCGCTGTAGGAGGGAGCAATCAGCCCCAGCATTTT

V gene: TRBV12-3/TRBV12-4
D gene: NA
clone size: NA
CDR3 length: 14
J gene: TRBJ1-1
CDR3 protein: CASSSGVGDTEAFF
CDR3 DNA: TGTGCCAGCAGTTCAGGGGTCGGGGACACTGAAGCTTTCTTT

V gene: TRBV4-1
D gene: NA
clone size: NA
CDR3 length: 13
J gene: TRBJ1-1
CDR3 protein: CASSQATSPRAFF
CDR3 DNA: TGCGCCAGCAGCCAAGCGACAAGCCCGAGAGCTTTCTTT

V gene: TRBV28
D gene: NA
clone size: many
CDR3 length: 13
J gene: TRBJ2-7
CDR3 protein: CASSLSMRYEQYF
CDR3 DNA: TGTGCCAGCAGTTTATCGATGAGATACGAGCAGTACTTC

V gene: TRBV30
D gene: TRBD1
clone size: NA
CDR3 length: 17
J gene: TRBJ1-1
CDR3 protein: CAWSLGTGGWRNTEAFF
CDR3 DNA: TGTGCCTGGAGTCTCGGGACAGGGGGTTGGAGGAACACTGAAGCTTTCTTT

V gene: TRBV9
D gene: NA
clone size: NA
CDR3 length: 13
J gene: TRBJ1-2
CDR3 protein: CASSAAGDFGYTF
CDR3 DNA: TGTGCCAGCAGCGCCGCGGGGGATTTCGGCTACACCTTC

V gene: TRBV20-1
D gene: TRBD1
clone size: many
CDR3 length: 15
J gene: TRBJ2-5
CDR3 protein: CSARPGQRIQETQYF
CDR3 DNA: TGCAGTGCCCGTCCGGGACAGAGAATCCAAGAGACCCAGTACTTC

V gene: TRBV20-1
D gene: TRBD1
clone size: many
CDR3 length: 15
J gene: TRBJ2-7
CDR3 protein: CSARSAGTGDYEQYF
CDR3 DNA: TGCAGTGCTAGATCGGCCGGGACAGGGGACTACGAGCAGTACTTC

V gene: TRBV6-1
D gene: TRBD2
clone size: NA
CDR3 length: 18
J gene: TRBJ2-4
CDR3 protein: CASSEGLAGGWSKNIQYF
CDR3 DNA: TGTGCCAGCAGTGAGGGACTAGCGGGGGGTTGGTCCAAAAACATTCAGTACTTC

V gene: TRBV6-6
D gene: TRBD1
clone size: many
CDR3 length: 13
J gene: TRBJ2-4
CDR3 protein: CASSRSGQNIQYF
CDR3 DNA: TGTGCCAGCAGTCGCTCGGGACAGAACATTCAGTACTTC

V gene: TRBV5-1
D gene: TRBD1
clone size: NA
CDR3 length: 18
J gene: TRBJ2-5
CDR3 protein: CASSFGTPTRGLEETQYF
CDR3 DNA: TGCGCCAGCAGCTTCGGGACTCCGACCAGGGGGCTAGAAGAGACCCAGTACTTC

V gene: TRBV27
D gene: NA
clone size: NA
CDR3 length: 13
J gene: TRBJ2-1
CDR3 protein: CASSFGQRSEQFF
CDR3 DNA: TGTGCCAGCAGTTTCGGCCAGAGAAGTGAGCAGTTCTTC

V gene: TRBV7-6
D gene: TRBD2
clone size: few
CDR3 length: 16
J gene: TRBJ2-1
CDR3 protein: CASSLEPAGGINEQFF
CDR3 DNA: TGTGCCAGCAGCTTAGAACCAGCGGGGGGGATCAATGAGCAGTTCTTC

V gene: TRBV7-8
D gene: TRBD2
clone size: many
CDR3 length: 16
J gene: TRBJ2-7
CDR3 protein: CASSGRTSGRVYEQYF
CDR3 DNA: TGTGCCAGCAGCGGCAGGACTAGCGGGAGGGTTTACGAGCAGTACTTC

V gene: TRBV4-1
D gene: TRBD2
clone size: many
CDR3 length: 16
J gene: TRBJ2-1
CDR3 protein: CASSQENSGAYNEQFF
CDR3 DNA: TGCGCCAGCAGCCAAGAGAATAGCGGGGCCTACAATGAGCAGTTCTTC

V gene: TRBV7-9
D gene: NA
clone size: few
CDR3 length: 15
J gene: TRBJ1-1
CDR3 protein: CASSLVSGSGTEAFF
CDR3 DNA: TGTGCCAGCAGCTTAGTTTCAGGGTCGGGGACTGAAGCTTTCTTT

V gene: TRBV20-1
D gene: NA
clone size: few
CDR3 length: 12
J gene: TRBJ1-4
CDR3 protein: CSAREGVEKLFF
CDR3 DNA: TGCAGTGCTAGAGAAGGGGTTGAAAAACTGTTTTTT

V gene: TRBV7-9
D gene: NA
clone size: NA
CDR3 length: 12
J gene: TRBJ1-1
CDR3 protein: CASSFQGTATFF
CDR3 DNA: TGTGCCAGCAGCTTTCAAGGGACGGCAACTTTCTTT

V gene: TRBV7-9
D gene: NA
clone size: many
CDR3 length: 14
J gene: TRBJ2-1
CDR3 protein: CASSFEDWGDEQFF
CDR3 DNA: TGTGCCAGCAGCTTCGAGGACTGGGGCGATGAGCAGTTCTTC

V gene: TRBV5-1
D gene: NA
clone size: NA
CDR3 length: 14
J gene: TRBJ2-3
CDR3 protein: CASSLGDITDTQYF
CDR3 DNA: TGCGCCAGCAGCTTGGGGGATATCACAGATACGCAGTATTTT

V gene: TRBV28
D gene: TRBD1
clone size: few
CDR3 length: 14
J gene: TRBJ2-7
CDR3 protein: CASRPQGQSYEQYF
CDR3 DNA: TGTGCCAGCAGACCACAGGGACAGAGCTACGAGCAGTACTTC

V gene: TRBV4-1
D gene: NA
clone size: many
CDR3 length: 16
J gene: TRBJ2-7
CDR3 protein: CASSPGPLGYSYEQYF
CDR3 DNA: TGCGCCAGCAGCCCGGGACCTCTCGGCTACTCCTACGAGCAGTACTTC